The rows below give T cell receptor beta chains drawn from one sample of a study of blood T cell repertoires in COVID-19. The method was immunoSEQ multiplex PCR; TCRdb's version includes in-frame clones alone and lacks a portion of them. The table shows 97,000 or so clones, with more than 85% occurring only once. Sequencing input: peripheral blood. The receptor source for this set is a man between 18 and 29 years old with acute or convalescent COVID-19. Both conserved end residues are part of each CDR3. A D gene is named only where the DNA matches it firmly. The size entry is marked missing in some rows and otherwise reads once, few, many or a size class.

clone_size	v_call	j_call	d_call	cdr3_aa	cdr3_nt
-	TRBV7-9	TRBJ2-7	TRBD2	CASGVHIAGVGEQYF	TGTGCCAGCGGGGTCCATATAGCGGGAGTGGGGGAGCAGTACTTC
-	TRBV11-2	TRBJ1-3	TRBD1	CASSSRQGNGVF	TGTGCCAGCAGCTCCCGACAGGGAAATGGGGTATTT
-	TRBV6-6	TRBJ1-5	-	CASAWGGNQPQHF	TGTGCCAGCGCCTGGGGGGGCAATCAGCCCCAGCATTTT
-	TRBV24-1	TRBJ2-2	TRBD2	CATSDLAGGNTGELFF	TGTGCCACCAGTGATCTAGCGGGAGGCAACACCGGGGAGCTGTTTTTT
-	TRBV4-1	TRBJ2-1	TRBD2	CASSLRGTPEASGFYNEQFF	TGCGCCAGCAGCCTCAGAGGAACGCCCGAGGCTAGCGGGTTCTACAATGAGCAGTTCTTC
-	TRBV29-1	TRBJ1-5	-	CSVEQGSGQPQHF	TGCAGCGTTGAGCAGGGATCGGGTCAGCCCCAGCATTTT
-	TRBV7-2	TRBJ2-3	TRBD2	CASSLARGETGRWYF	TGTGCCAGCAGCCTCGCACGGGGGGAGACGGGCCGGTGGTATTTT
-	TRBV23-1	TRBJ2-7	-	CASSIGAYEQYF	TGCGCCAGCAGTATAGGGGCCTACGAGCAGTACTTC
-	TRBV20-1	TRBJ1-1	TRBD1	CSASPSGGNTEAFF	TGCAGTGCTAGTCCTTCAGGGGGGAACACTGAAGCTTTCTTT
-	TRBV5-5	TRBJ1-1	TRBD1	CASSLVGQVNTEAFF	TGTGCCAGCAGCTTGGTCGGACAGGTTAACACTGAAGCTTTCTTT
-	TRBV12-3/TRBV12-4	TRBJ2-1	-	CASSLGGADEQFF	TGTGCCAGCAGTTTAGGTGGGGCCGATGAGCAGTTCTTC
once	TRBV27	TRBJ2-7	-	CASSTRTDSYEQYF	TGTGCCAGCAGTACTAGGACGGACTCCTACGAGCAGTACTTC
-	TRBV4-2	TRBJ2-7	TRBD2	CASSPGLAGVYEQYF	TGTGCCAGCAGCCCGGGACTAGCGGGGGTGTACGAGCAGTACTTC
once	TRBV5-1	TRBJ2-1	-	CASSYTNEQFF	TGCGCCAGCAGCTACACAAATGAGCAGTTCTTC
-	TRBV5-1	TRBJ2-3	-	CASSLHDRSTDTQYF	TGCGCCAGCAGCTTGCATGACAGGAGCACAGATACGCAGTATTTT
-	TRBV12-5	TRBJ2-2	-	CASGLSSLAPNTGELFF	TGTGCTAGTGGTTTGTCATCGCTAGCGCCGAACACCGGGGAGCTGTTTTTT
-	TRBV24-1	TRBJ1-2	-	CATSDPSVGYTF	TGTGCCACCAGTGATCCCTCGGTTGGCTACACCTTC
-	TRBV6-2/TRBV6-3	TRBJ2-4	-	CASRPVASGENIQYF	TGTGCCAGCAGACCTGTGGCCTCGGGAGAAAACATTCAGTACTTC
-	TRBV2	TRBJ1-1	-	CASSEIGPQAFF	TGTGCCAGCAGTGAAATTGGCCCCCAGGCTTTCTTT
-	TRBV5-5	TRBJ1-3	-	CASSLEGVPGNTIYF	TGTGCCAGCAGCTTGGAAGGGGTACCTGGAAACACCATATATTTT
-	TRBV6-5	TRBJ2-7	TRBD1	CASSKTGLGEQYF	TGTGCCAGCAGTAAGACAGGGCTTGGAGAGCAGTACTTC
-	TRBV5-1	TRBJ2-5	-	CASSLEVWGVGETQYF	TGCGCCAGCAGCTTGGAAGTTTGGGGGGTCGGGGAGACCCAGTACTTC
-	TRBV19	TRBJ1-1	-	CASSIILNTEAFF	TGTGCCAGTAGTATTATCTTGAACACTGAAGCTTTCTTT
-	TRBV7-2	TRBJ2-1	-	CASSRSLNDYNEQFF	TGTGCCAGCAGCCGTTCTCTAAACGACTACAATGAGCAGTTCTTC
-	TRBV30	TRBJ2-7	TRBD2	CAWSVPETSGYEQYF	TGTGCCTGGAGTGTACCTGAGACTAGCGGCTACGAGCAGTACTTC
-	TRBV27	TRBJ2-7	TRBD1	CASSPIGTGGSYEQYF	TGTGCCAGCAGTCCAATAGGGACAGGGGGCTCCTACGAGCAGTACTTC
-	TRBV6-1	TRBJ1-4	-	CASSEAHRVANEKLFF	TGTGCCAGCAGTGAGGCTCACAGGGTGGCTAATGAAAAACTGTTTTTT
-	TRBV5-1	TRBJ2-1	TRBD2	CASSLTSGGAREQFF	TGCGCCAGCAGCCTGACTAGCGGGGGGGCCAGGGAGCAGTTCTTC
-	TRBV28	TRBJ1-3	TRBD1	CASSSTGGTNTIYF	TGTGCCAGCAGTTCAACAGGGGGAACGAACACCATATATTTT
-	TRBV5-1	TRBJ1-1	TRBD1	CASSLAQTGGTEAFF	TGCGCCAGCAGCTTGGCCCAGACAGGGGGCACTGAAGCTTTCTTT
-	TRBV9	TRBJ1-3	TRBD1	CASERTGENTIYF	TGTGCCTCCGAAAGGACAGGGGAAAACACCATATATTTT
-	TRBV12-5	TRBJ2-3	TRBD2	CASGPGDYRGDTQYF	TGTGCTAGTGGCCCCGGGGACTACCGGGGAGATACGCAGTATTTT
-	TRBV6-5	TRBJ2-2	-	CASSYSVQVITGELFF	TGTGCCAGCAGTTACTCGGTACAGGTGATCACCGGGGAGCTGTTTTTT
-	TRBV28	TRBJ1-1	-	CASSLLGIYAGREAFF	TGTGCCAGCAGTTTACTAGGGATATACGCCGGCCGGGAGGCTTTCTTT
-	TRBV7-2	TRBJ2-3	-	CASSRGDAQYF	TGTGCCAGCAGCCGCGGGGACGCGCAGTATTTT
once	TRBV19	TRBJ2-2	TRBD2	CASKPGGLAGGPFPGELFF	TGTGCCAGTAAACCCGGAGGGCTAGCGGGAGGGCCATTTCCCGGGGAGCTGTTTTTT
-	TRBV11-2	TRBJ2-7	-	CASSSGLSNSEQYF	TGTGCCAGCAGCTCAGGCCTCAGTAATAGCGAGCAGTACTTC
-	TRBV11-2	TRBJ2-2	TRBD1	CASSSGQGRTGELFF	TGTGCCAGCAGCTCGGGACAGGGGAGGACCGGGGAGCTGTTTTTT
-	TRBV6-1	TRBJ2-7	-	CASSEEGRNPIYEQYF	TGTGCCAGCAGTGAAGAAGGCAGGAACCCGATCTACGAGCAGTACTTC
-	TRBV4-1	TRBJ2-1	-	CASSLPGPGRGEQFF	TGCGCCAGCAGCCTCCCAGGCCCAGGGCGCGGTGAGCAGTTCTTC
-	TRBV19	TRBJ1-5	-	CASSQERDTYSNQPQHF	TGTGCCAGTAGTCAAGAGAGGGACACCTATAGCAATCAGCCCCAGCATTTT
-	TRBV27	TRBJ2-1	TRBD2	CASSSLSPRASGSNEQFF	TGTGCCAGCAGTTCTTTAAGCCCCCGGGCTAGCGGGAGTAATGAGCAGTTCTTC
-	TRBV10-3	TRBJ1-1	TRBD1	CAAGLGTGTLNTEAFF	TGTGCCGCAGGACTCGGGACAGGAACCCTGAACACTGAAGCTTTCTTT
once	TRBV5-1	TRBJ2-7	-	CASSYGNGNEQYF	TGCGCCAGCAGCTACGGGAACGGTAACGAGCAGTACTTC
few	TRBV10-3	TRBJ2-2	TRBD2	CAIGLAGGTNTGELFF	TGTGCCATTGGACTAGCGGGGGGGACGAACACCGGGGAGCTGTTTTTT